A selection of T cell receptor beta chains follows, all from one sample in a study of T cells in localized non-small cell lung cancer. Profiling relied on immunoSEQ multiplex PCR, and the TCRdb table lists in-frame clones only, not all of them. This table holds tens of thousands of clones, more than 85% found once. Sample: PBMCs, taken before any cancer treatment. These receptors all come from a man aged 35 to 70 with stage II squamous cell lung carcinoma. Each CDR3 is given with its conserved first and last residue. D genes are given only for firm matches. Expanded clones get a size class; other rows say once, few or many, or leave the size out.

.	TRBV18	TRBD1	TRBJ1-2	CASSPDRGLGVDYGYTF	TGTGCCAGCTCACCAGACAGGGGGCTGGGCGTGGACTATGGCTACACCTTC
.	TRBV5-1	.	TRBJ1-2	CASSLDRPANYGYTF	TGCGCCAGCAGCCTAGACAGGCCAGCTAACTATGGCTACACCTTC
.	TRBV5-8	TRBD2	TRBJ2-3	CASSLVLADRTDTQYF	TGTGCCAGCAGCCTAGTACTAGCGGACCGCACAGATACGCAGTATTTT
.	TRBV9	.	TRBJ2-3	CASSVVGSFTDTQYF	TGTGCCAGCAGCGTAGTGGGGTCGTTCACAGATACGCAGTATTTT
.	TRBV10-3	.	TRBJ2-2	CATADTRSGELFF	TGTGCCACTGCGGATACGAGGTCCGGGGAGCTGTTTTTT
few	TRBV5-1	TRBD2	TRBJ2-7	CASSRSPTSGYEQYF	TGCGCCAGCAGTCGGTCCCCCACTAGCGGGTACGAGCAGTACTTC
.	TRBV1	.	TRBJ2-7	CTSSLPRGLCYEQYF	TGCACCAGCAGCCTTCCCCGGGGGCTCTGCTACGAGCAGTACTTC
.	TRBV10-3	TRBD1	TRBJ2-7	CATTGTGSYEQYF	TGTGCCACGACAGGGACAGGGAGCTACGAGCAGTACTTC
.	TRBV27	TRBD2	TRBJ2-7	CASSLASGIQQYF	TGTGCCAGCAGTTTAGCTAGCGGGATACAGCAGTACTTC
.	TRBV6-5	.	TRBJ1-2	CASSQTGSYGYTF	TGTGCCAGCAGTCAAACAGGGAGCTATGGCTACACCTTC
.	TRBV7-9	.	TRBJ1-3	CASSLFLDSGNTIYF	TGTGCCAGCAGCTTATTCCTGGACAGTGGAAACACCATATATTTT
.	TRBV4-3	.	TRBJ1-2	CASSQEESGGAYSNYGYTF	TGCGCCAGCAGCCAAGAAGAATCCGGAGGCGCGTATTCTAACTATGGCTACACCTTC
.	TRBV10-3	.	TRBJ1-1	CAISTGGTPNTEAFF	TGTGCCATCAGTACCGGCGGGACACCAAACACTGAAGCTTTCTTT
.	TRBV19	TRBD2	TRBJ2-2	CASSVLGGGTGELFF	TGTGCCAGTAGTGTCCTCGGGGGGGGCACCGGGGAGCTGTTTTTT
.	TRBV7-3	.	TRBJ2-3	CASSPWREDTQYF	TGTGCCAGCAGCCCGTGGCGGGAAGATACGCAGTATTTT
.	TRBV28	.	TRBJ1-1	CASSLSRTTEAFF	TGTGCCAGCAGTTTATCCCGGACCACTGAAGCTTTCTTT
.	TRBV6-1	TRBD1	TRBJ2-2	CASSEPGDRGPGELFF	TGTGCCAGCAGTGAGCCCGGGGACAGGGGACCCGGGGAGCTGTTTTTT
few	TRBV5-1	.	TRBJ1-1	CASSLERGNTEAFF	TGCGCCAGCAGCTTGGAAAGGGGGAACACTGAAGCTTTCTTT
few	TRBV9	TRBD1	TRBJ2-7	CASSSGTGSYEQYF	TGTGCCAGCAGCTCAGGGACAGGTTCCTACGAGCAGTACTTC
.	TRBV2	.	TRBJ2-2	CASSERRAGTGELFF	TGTGCCAGCAGTGAACGGCGGGCGGGGACCGGGGAGCTGTTTTTT
.	TRBV29-1	TRBD1	TRBJ1-5	CSVGQGAGQPQHF	TGCAGCGTCGGACAGGGGGCAGGTCAGCCCCAGCATTTT
once	TRBV9	.	TRBJ1-5	CASSVGPLGGQPQHF	TGTGCCAGCAGCGTAGGGCCCCTGGGCGGCCAGCCCCAGCATTTT
.	TRBV29-1	.	TRBJ1-1	CSVPGQGYGEAFF	TGCAGCGTCCCTGGGCAGGGTTATGGTGAAGCTTTCTTT
.	TRBV11-2	TRBD1	TRBJ1-5	CASSWAGGAFQPQHF	TGTGCCAGCAGCTGGGCAGGGGGCGCTTTTCAGCCCCAGCATTTT
few	TRBV27	TRBD1	TRBJ1-1	CASRTGQNTEAFF	TGTGCCAGCCGGACAGGACAAAACACTGAAGCTTTCTTT
once	TRBV7-9	TRBD1	TRBJ1-5	CASSHDRGDQPQHF	TGTGCCAGCAGCCACGACAGGGGGGATCAGCCCCAGCATTTT
.	TRBV7-6	.	TRBJ1-1	CASGEYPGGTEAFF	TGTGCCAGCGGCGAATATCCTGGGGGGACTGAAGCTTTCTTT
.	TRBV29-1	.	TRBJ2-3	CSVEGAADPLITDTQYF	TGCAGCGTTGAGGGGGCGGCCGACCCCCTGATCACAGATACGCAGTATTTT
.	TRBV6-4	TRBD2	TRBJ2-1	CASSDSLAVSSYNEQFF	TGTGCCAGCAGTGACTCCCTAGCGGTTAGCTCCTACAATGAGCAGTTCTTC
few	TRBV10-1	.	TRBJ2-7	CASSDSQTREQYF	TGCGCCAGCAGTGACTCTCAGACACGCGAGCAGTACTTC
.	TRBV7-2	TRBD1	TRBJ1-1	CASSRQGVRGAFF	TGTGCCAGCAGCCGACAGGGGGTGCGGGGAGCTTTCTTT
.	TRBV2	.	TRBJ1-5	CASSASGIGQPQHF	TGTGCCAGCAGTGCTTCGGGTATCGGTCAGCCCCAGCATTTT
.	TRBV7-2	.	TRBJ2-3	CASLSGPYLPDTQYF	TGTGCCAGCCTTTCCGGGCCTTACCTCCCAGATACGCAGTATTTT
.	TRBV13	TRBD1	TRBJ2-7	CASSPRDSRIYEQYF	TGTGCCAGCAGCCCCCGGGACAGCCGCATATACGAGCAGTACTTC
.	TRBV19	.	TRBJ2-4	CASSHPLGDAKNIQYF	TGTGCCAGTAGTCATCCACTCGGAGATGCCAAAAACATTCAGTACTTC
.	TRBV6-9	.	TRBJ2-6	CASSETETGANVLTF	TGTGCCAGCAGTGAAACGGAAACTGGGGCCAACGTCCTGACTTTC
.	TRBV5-1	TRBD2	TRBJ2-5	CASSLDPKAGGTAQYF	TGCGCCAGCAGCTTGGATCCAAAAGCGGGGGGTACGGCCCAGTACTTC
few	TRBV28	TRBD1	TRBJ1-4	CASSPQGINEKLFF	TGTGCCAGCAGCCCACAGGGGATTAATGAAAAACTGTTTTTT
.	TRBV6-5	.	TRBJ1-6	CASSPGVSYSTLHF	TGTGCCAGCAGCCCTGGAGTGTCTTATAGTACCCTCCACTTT
.	TRBV2	.	TRBJ2-7	CASSPPRGLSPYEQYF	TGTGCCAGCAGTCCCCCCCGAGGGCTATCCCCCTACGAGCAGTACTTC
.	TRBV4-3	.	TRBJ2-3	CASSQAGGAFDTQYF	TGCGCCAGCAGCCAAGCGGGGGGCGCGTTTGATACGCAGTATTTT
.	TRBV7-9	.	TRBJ2-4	CASSVETVNIQYF	TGTGCCAGCAGCGTAGAGACGGTAAACATTCAGTACTTC
.	TRBV5-1	.	TRBJ2-7	CASSNQGEQYF	TGCGCCAGCTCCAACCAAGGCGAGCAGTACTTC
.	TRBV4-1	.	TRBJ2-7	CASSQVVRAYEQYF	TGCGCCAGCAGCCAAGTGGTCAGAGCGTACGAGCAGTACTTC
.	TRBV6-1	.	TRBJ1-3	CASSGNRYDSLSGNTIYF	TGTGCCAGCAGTGGTAACCGATACGACAGCCTCTCTGGAAACACCATATATTTT
.	TRBV7-9	TRBD2	TRBJ2-1	CASSLARLAGSDEQFF	TGTGCCAGCAGCTTAGCGAGACTAGCGGGATCGGATGAGCAGTTCTTC
.	TRBV30	TRBD1	TRBJ1-3	CAWSDRTQGAGSGNTIYF	TGTGCCTGGAGCGACCGCACTCAGGGGGCGGGCTCTGGAAACACCATATATTTT
.	TRBV7-7	.	TRBJ2-5	CASSLATLGETQYF	TGTGCCAGCAGCTTAGCCACCCTAGGAGAGACCCAGTACTTC
.	TRBV5-1	.	TRBJ2-2	CASSLKGSGELFF	TGCGCCAGCAGCTTGAAAGGTTCCGGGGAGCTGTTTTTT
.	TRBV29-1	.	TRBJ2-7	CSVEGGPYEQYF	TGCAGCGTTGAGGGAGGACCCTACGAGCAGTACTTC
.	TRBV2	TRBD1	TRBJ2-7	CASEGQGAYEQYF	TGTGCCAGCGAGGGACAGGGGGCCTACGAGCAGTACTTC
.	TRBV11-2	TRBD2	TRBJ2-1	CASSLDSGGPLAYNEQFF	TGTGCCAGCAGCTTAGATAGCGGGGGCCCCCTCGCCTACAATGAGCAGTTCTTC
.	TRBV19	TRBD1	TRBJ2-7	CASNPGQGVGYEQYF	TGTGCCAGTAATCCCGGACAGGGAGTGGGCTACGAGCAGTACTTC